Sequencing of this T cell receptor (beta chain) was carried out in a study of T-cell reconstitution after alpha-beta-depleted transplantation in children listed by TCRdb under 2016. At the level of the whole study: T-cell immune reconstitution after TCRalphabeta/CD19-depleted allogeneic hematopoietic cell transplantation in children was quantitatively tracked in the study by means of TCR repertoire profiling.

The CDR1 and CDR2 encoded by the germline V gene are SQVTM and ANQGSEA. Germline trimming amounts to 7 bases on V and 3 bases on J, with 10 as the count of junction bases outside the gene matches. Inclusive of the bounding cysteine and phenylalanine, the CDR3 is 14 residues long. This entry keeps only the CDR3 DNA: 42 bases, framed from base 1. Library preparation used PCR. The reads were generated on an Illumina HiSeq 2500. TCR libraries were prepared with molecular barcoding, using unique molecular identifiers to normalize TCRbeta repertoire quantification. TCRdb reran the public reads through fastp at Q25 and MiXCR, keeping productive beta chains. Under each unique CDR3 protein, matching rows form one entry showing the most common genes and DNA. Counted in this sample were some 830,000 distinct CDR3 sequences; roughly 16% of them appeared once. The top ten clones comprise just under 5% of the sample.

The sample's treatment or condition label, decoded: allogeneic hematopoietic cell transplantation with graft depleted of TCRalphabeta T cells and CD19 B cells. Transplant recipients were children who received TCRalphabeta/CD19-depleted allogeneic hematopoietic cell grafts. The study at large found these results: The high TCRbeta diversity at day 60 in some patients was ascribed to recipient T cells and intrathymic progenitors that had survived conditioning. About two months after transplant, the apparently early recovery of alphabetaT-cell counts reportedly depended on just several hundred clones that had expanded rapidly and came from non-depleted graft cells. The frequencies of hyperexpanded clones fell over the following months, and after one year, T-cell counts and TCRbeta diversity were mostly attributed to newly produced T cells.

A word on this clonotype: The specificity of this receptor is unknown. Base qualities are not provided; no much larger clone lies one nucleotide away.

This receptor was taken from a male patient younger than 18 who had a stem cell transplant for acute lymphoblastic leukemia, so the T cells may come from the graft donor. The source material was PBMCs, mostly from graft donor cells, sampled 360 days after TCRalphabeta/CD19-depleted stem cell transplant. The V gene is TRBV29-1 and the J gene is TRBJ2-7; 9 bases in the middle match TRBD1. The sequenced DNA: TGCAGCGCTCTGTCCGACAGGGGGGGCTACGAGCAGTACTTC. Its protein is CSALSDRGGYEQYF.